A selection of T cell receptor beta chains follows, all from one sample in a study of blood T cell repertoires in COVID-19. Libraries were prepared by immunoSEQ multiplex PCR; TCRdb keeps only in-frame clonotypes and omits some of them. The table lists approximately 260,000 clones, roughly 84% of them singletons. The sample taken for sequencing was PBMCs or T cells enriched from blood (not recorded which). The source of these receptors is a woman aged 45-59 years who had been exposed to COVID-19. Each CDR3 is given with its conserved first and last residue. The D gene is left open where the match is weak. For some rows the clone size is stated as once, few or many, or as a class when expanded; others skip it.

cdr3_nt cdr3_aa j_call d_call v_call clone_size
TGTGCCAGTTCATTCCAGGGTAATGGCCAGCCCCAGCATTTT CASSFQGNGQPQHF TRBJ1-5 - TRBV19 -
TGTGCCAGCAGTGACGCGGCTGAAGCTTTCTTT CASSDAAEAFF TRBJ1-1 - TRBV2 -
TGTGCCAGCAGGCCCCCCGGAGGGAGGGGCTCGGGGACCCAGTACTTC CASRPPGGRGSGTQYF TRBJ2-5 TRBD2 TRBV11-2 -
TGTGCCAGCTCACCACTGTCAGGGATGAACACTGAAGCTTTCTTT CASSPLSGMNTEAFF TRBJ1-1 - TRBV18 -
TGTGCCAGCAGCTTTGGACCTATTGGTACAGGGCTGAGCGAGCAGTACTTC CASSFGPIGTGLSEQYF TRBJ2-7 - TRBV7-9 -
TGTGCCAGCAGCTTAGGAGCAGGCCTCTCCTACGAGCAGTACTTC CASSLGAGLSYEQYF TRBJ2-7 - TRBV11-3 -
TGTGCCATCAGAAGCGACAGGGTAGGGCCCTCAGATACGCAGTATTTT CAIRSDRVGPSDTQYF TRBJ2-3 TRBD1 TRBV10-3 -
TGTGCCAGCAGCTTGGTATCGGGAGTTGGCCAGCCCCAGCATTTT CASSLVSGVGQPQHF TRBJ1-5 - TRBV5-8 -
TGTGCCAGCAGCCCAGTTGGGCTAGCGGGGTCGGAAGGTCGCAATGAGCAGTTCTTC CASSPVGLAGSEGRNEQFF TRBJ2-1 TRBD2 TRBV2 -
TGTGCCAGCAGCTCCGGGACAGGGGTGAGCACTGAAGCTTTCTTT CASSSGTGVSTEAFF TRBJ1-1 TRBD1 TRBV6-4 -
TGTGCCAGCAGCCGAGGGCCTGAAGCTTTCTTT CASSRGPEAFF TRBJ1-1 - TRBV7-9 once
TGTGCCAGCTATAGGGGAGGGGAACTAAATGAGCAGTTCTTC CASYRGGELNEQFF TRBJ2-1 TRBD2 TRBV2 -
TGTGCCAGCAGCCAAGTTCTGGCGGGGCTGAGGTTCTTC CASSQVLAGLRFF TRBJ2-1 - TRBV14 -
TGTGCCAGCTGTTCGGGACTGGACTATGGCTACACCTTC CASCSGLDYGYTF TRBJ1-2 - TRBV12-3/TRBV12-4 -
TGTGCCAGCAGTTTTTTTTTCGATCAGCCCCAGCATTTT CASSFFFDQPQHF TRBJ1-5 - TRBV27 once
TGTGCCAGCTCACCAACGGGTATCGGGCTGTTTTTT CASSPTGIGLFF TRBJ2-2 - TRBV18 -
TGTGCCAGTAGTATTCGGACTAGCGGGGGGGAGACCCAGTACTTC CASSIRTSGGETQYF TRBJ2-5 TRBD2 TRBV19 -
TGTGCCAGCCCGAACGGCAATGAGCAGTTCTTC CASPNGNEQFF TRBJ2-1 - TRBV2 few
TGTGCCAGCAGTTTAATTTGGGACAGTTACGAGCAGTACTTC CASSLIWDSYEQYF TRBJ2-7 TRBD1 TRBV28 -
TGTGCCAGTAGTATATCAGGACAGGGGAATTCACCCCTCCACTTT CASSISGQGNSPLHF TRBJ1-6 TRBD1 TRBV19 -
TGCGCCAGCAGCCAATTGGGAGCTAACTATGGCTACACCTTC CASSQLGANYGYTF TRBJ1-2 - TRBV5-1 -
TGTGCCAGCAGCCGGGACAGTAACACCGGGGAGCTGTTTTTT CASSRDSNTGELFF TRBJ2-2 TRBD1 TRBV6-5 -
TGTGCCAGCCGTAGGGAGGCGGCCGGGGTAGCTTTCTTT CASRREAAGVAFF TRBJ1-1 - TRBV6-6 -